Listed here are 13 T cell receptor beta chains from one sample, sequenced in a study of cytomegalovirus exposure and HLA in healthy donors. With 60 Vbeta and 13 Jbeta primers, the PCR was carried out. Assay used: immunoSEQ multiplex PCR; TCRdb lists only in-frame clones, some missing. Of more than 200,000 clones listed, 82% are singletons. Sequencing was done on a sample of PBMCs. The receptors come from a man aged 35-49 years in good health and CMV-seropositive.

The chain couples TRBV7-6 to TRBJ2-1; 7 positions match TRBD2. V trimming: 5 bases; J trimming: 3 bases; junction bases outside the gene matches: 4. Germline V CDR1 and CDR2: SGHVS, FNYEAQ. The CDR3 spans 14 residues. CDR3 coding DNA: TGTGCCAGCAGCCATAGCGGGTTCTACAATGAGCAGTTCTTC. This gives the protein CASSHSGFYNEQFF.

This chain uses TRBV30 with TRBJ1-4; D not certain. The CDR3 covers 13 residues. The germline V gene encodes CDR1 GTSNPN and CDR2 SVGIG (reference sequence). Trimming took off 3 bases at V and 0 bases at J, with 5 bases between the two ends. In DNA, the CDR3 is TGTGCCTGGAGCAGGACAACTAATGAAAAACTGTTTTTT. It codes for CAWSRTTNEKLFF.

The CDR3 sequence: CASSVNSHDTIYF. The CDR3 nucleotides read TGTGCCAGCAGTGTTAACAGTCACGACACCATATATTTT. The rearrangement joins TRBV2 to TRBJ1-3; D gene unclear. Deletions cut 4 bases from V and 8 bases from J, with 12 bases between. The CDR3 spans 13 residues. Germline CDR1 SNHLY, CDR2 FYNNEI.

The chain is built from TRBV27 and TRBJ2-7; 10 bases are shared with TRBD2. Losses at the gene ends were 0 bases for V and 0 bases for J; bases not matched to a gene: 11. This CDR3 region has 19 residues. Germline V lookup: CDR1 MNHEY, CDR2 SMNVEV (reference sequence). CDR3 DNA sequence: TGTGCCAGCAGTTTATCCTTTGTTAGCGGGAGGTCGAGCTCCTACGAGCAGTACTTC. Encoded protein: CASSLSFVSGRSSSYEQYF.

The rearrangement links TRBV5-1 to TRBJ2-2; weak D call: TRBD2 (6 bases). The CDR3 sequence is 16 residues long. Trimming took off 0 bases at V and 2 bases at J, with 11 bases between the two ends. Germline assignment: CDR1 SGHRS and CDR2 YFSETQ. CDR3 region: CASSLGGDFNTGELFF. CDR3 bases: TGCGCCAGCAGCTTGGGCGGGGACTTTAACACCGGGGAGCTGTTTTTT.

The J gene is TRBJ2-3, the V gene TRBV14; the D gene is possibly TRBD1 (5 bases). Germline CDR1 and CDR2: SGHDN and FVKESK. The CDR3 has 15 amino acids. V was pared by 0 bases and J by 5 bases, with 12 bases between. The CDR3 here is CASSQETATRDTQYF. The CDR3 DNA is TGTGCCAGCAGCCAAGAGACAGCGACCAGAGATACGCAGTATTTT.

J is TRBJ2-5 and V is TRBV5-1; 8 nucleotides line up with TRBD2. Germline V CDR1 and CDR2: SGHRS, YFSETQ. This CDR3 is 18 amino acids long. The junction had 11 bases not matched to a gene; V was cut back by 1 base and J by 0 bases. The CDR3 sequence is CASSLWAGGPDDQETQYF. Here the CDR3 DNA reads TGCGCCAGCAGCTTGTGGGCGGGAGGACCCGACGACCAAGAGACCCAGTACTTC.

This sequence joins TRBV9 and TRBJ2-1, with TRBD2 identical over 11 bases. V was pared by 4 bases and J by 7 bases, with 13 bases of the junction left unmatched. Germline V CDR1 and CDR2: SGDLS, YYNGEE. There are 17 residues in the CDR3. The CDR3: CASSPRLLAGVGNEQFF. The CDR3, as DNA: TGTGCCAGCAGCCCCCGTCTACTAGCGGGAGTTGGTAATGAGCAGTTCTTC.

The rearrangement links TRBV18 to TRBJ1-2, with D unclear. CDR3 size: 13 residues. Germline V gene data show CDR1 as KGHSH and CDR2 as LQKENI. V lost 6 bases and J 4 bases, leaving 12 bases between the germline ends. The CDR3 DNA sequence: TGTGCCAGCTCGCGGGAGCTATTCTATGGCTACACCTTC. Translating gives CASSRELFYGYTF. The whole variable domain, remainder taken from reference TRBV18 and TRBJ1-2, is NAGVMQNPRHLVRRRGQEARLRCSPMKGHSHVYWYRQLPEEGLKFMVYLQKENIIDESGMPKERFSAEFPKEGPSILRIQQVVRGDSAAYFCASSRELFYGYTFGSGTRLTVV.

The chain employs TRBV10-2 and TRBJ2-2; D is perhaps TRBD2 (7 bases). From germline, CDR1 is WSHSY and CDR2 SAAADI. CDR3 size: 15 residues. V shed 10 bases and J shed 0 bases, with 15 bases lying between them. CDR3 sequence (DNA): TGCGCCACCCTGGGAGGGACACCGAACACCGGGGAGCTGTTTTTT. It codes for CATLGGTPNTGELFF.

The chain is built from TRBV27 and TRBJ1-1; tentative D call: TRBD1 (6 bases). Trimming left V 3 bases short and J 4 bases short, with 15 bases between. The CDR3 extends over 15 amino acids. CDR1 and CDR2 from the germline V gene are MNHEY and SMNVEV (reference sequence). The CDR3, as DNA: TGTGCCAGCAGTTTTGAGTCCAGGGGTGGCACTGAAGCTTTCTTT. The encoded protein is CASSFESRGGTEAFF.

The chain uses TRBV11-2 and TRBJ2-4; D gene uncertain. Per the germline V gene, CDR1 is SGHAT and CDR2 is FQNNGV. The CDR3 sequence is 14 residues long. The ends were cut back, 4 bases at V and 0 bases at J, with 7 bases in the middle. CDR3 loop: CASSSLLAKNIQYF. DNA of the CDR3: TGTGCCAGCAGCTCGTTATTAGCCAAAAACATTCAGTACTTC.

The chain joins TRBV6-5 to TRBJ2-5; D may be TRBD1 (6 bases). The germline CDR1 and CDR2 sequences are MNHEY and SVGAGI. The CDR3 loop spans 12 amino acids. The ends were cut back, 5 bases at V and 9 bases at J, with 13 bases in the middle. Here the CDR3 reads CASSPHEGAQYF. In nucleotides, the CDR3 is TGTGCCAGCAGTCCCCATGAGGGGGCCCAGTACTTC.